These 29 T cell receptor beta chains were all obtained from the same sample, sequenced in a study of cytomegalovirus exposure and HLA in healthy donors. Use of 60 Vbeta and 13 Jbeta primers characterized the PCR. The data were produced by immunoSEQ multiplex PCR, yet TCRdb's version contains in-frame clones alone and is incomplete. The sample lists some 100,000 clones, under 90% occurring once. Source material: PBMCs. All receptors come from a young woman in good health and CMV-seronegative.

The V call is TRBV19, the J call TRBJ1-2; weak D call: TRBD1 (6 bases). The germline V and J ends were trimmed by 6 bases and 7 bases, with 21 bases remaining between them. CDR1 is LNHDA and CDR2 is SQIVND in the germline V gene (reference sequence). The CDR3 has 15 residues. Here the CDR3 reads CASSQLAGEMSGYTF. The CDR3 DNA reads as TGTGCCAGTAGCCAGCTGGCAGGGGAGATGAGTGGCTACACCTTC.

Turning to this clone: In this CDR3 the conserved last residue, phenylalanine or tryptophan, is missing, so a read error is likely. The CDR3 reads CATRRTATTYEQYL. The CDR3 nucleotides are TGTGCCACCCGCAGGACAGCGACCACCTACGAGCAGTACCTC. The V call is TRBV2, the J call TRBJ2-7; D possibly corresponds to TRBD1 (6 bases). The CDR3 extends over 14 amino acids. The V end lost 10 bases, the J end lost 2 bases, and 18 bases lay between the germline ends. The germline V gene has CDR1 SNHLY and CDR2 FYNNEI.

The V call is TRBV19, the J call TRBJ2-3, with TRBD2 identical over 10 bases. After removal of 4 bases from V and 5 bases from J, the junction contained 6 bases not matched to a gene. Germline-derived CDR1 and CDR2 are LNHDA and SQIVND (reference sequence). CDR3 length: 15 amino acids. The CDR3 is CASSTSSGRIDTQYF. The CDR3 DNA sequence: TGTGCCAGTAGTACGTCTAGCGGGAGAATAGATACGCAGTATTTT. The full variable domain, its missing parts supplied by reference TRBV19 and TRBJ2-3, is DGGITQSPKYLFRKEGQNVTLSCEQNLNHDAMYWYRQDPGQGLRLIYYSQIVNDFQKGDIAEGYSVSREKKESFPLTVTSAQKNPTAFYLCASSTSSGRIDTQYFGPGTRLTVL.

In DNA, the CDR3 is TGCAGCGTTGAGAAGCGGGAGGGCCCCGGTGATACGCAGTATTTT. As protein: CSVEKREGPGDTQYF. The V call is TRBV29-1, the J call TRBJ2-3; 10 nucleotides line up with TRBD2. Germline CDR1 is SQVTM and CDR2 is ANQGSEA. The V and J ends lost 3 bases and 6 bases, in that order; junction bases with no gene match: 9. This CDR3 comprises 15 residues.

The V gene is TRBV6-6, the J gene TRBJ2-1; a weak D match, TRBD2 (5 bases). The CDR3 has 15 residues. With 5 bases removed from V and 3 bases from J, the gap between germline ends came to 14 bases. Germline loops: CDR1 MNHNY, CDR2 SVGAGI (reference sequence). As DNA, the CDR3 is TGTGCCAGCAGTCCCGGACTCGGAAGCTACAATGAGCAGTTCTTC. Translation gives CASSPGLGSYNEQFF.

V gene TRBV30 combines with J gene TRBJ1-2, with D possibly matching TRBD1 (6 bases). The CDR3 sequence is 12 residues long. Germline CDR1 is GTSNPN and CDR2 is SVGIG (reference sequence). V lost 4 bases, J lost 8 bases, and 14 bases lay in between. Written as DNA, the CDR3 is TGTGCCTGGACCCCGACAGGAGCCGGCTACACCTTC. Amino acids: CAWTPTGAGYTF.

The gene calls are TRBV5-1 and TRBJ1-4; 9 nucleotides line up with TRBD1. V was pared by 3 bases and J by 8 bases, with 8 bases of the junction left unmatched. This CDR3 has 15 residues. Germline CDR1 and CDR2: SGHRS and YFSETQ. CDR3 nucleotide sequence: TGCGCCAGCAGCTCAGGGACAGGGTTTGAAGAAAAACTGTTTTTT. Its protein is CASSSGTGFEEKLFF. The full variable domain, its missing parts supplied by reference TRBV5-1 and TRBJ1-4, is KAGVTQTPRYLIKTRGQQVTLSCSPISGHRSVSWYQQTPGQGLQFLFEYFSETQRNKGNFPGRFSGRQFSNSRSEMNVSTLELGDSALYLCASSSGTGFEEKLFFGSGTQLSVL.

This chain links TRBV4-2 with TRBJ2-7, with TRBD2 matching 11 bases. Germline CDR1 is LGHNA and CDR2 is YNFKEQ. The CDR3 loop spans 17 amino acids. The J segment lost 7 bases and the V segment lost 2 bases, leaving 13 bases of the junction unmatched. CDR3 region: CASSQYTSGRGVGEQYF. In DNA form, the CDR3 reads TGTGCCAGCAGCCAATATACTAGCGGGAGAGGAGTGGGGGAGCAGTACTTC.

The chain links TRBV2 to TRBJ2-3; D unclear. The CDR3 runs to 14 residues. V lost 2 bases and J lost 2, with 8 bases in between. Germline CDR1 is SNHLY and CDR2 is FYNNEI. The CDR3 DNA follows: TGTGCCAGCAGTGAAATGGCAGTCACAGATACGCAGTATTTT. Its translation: CASSEMAVTDTQYF.

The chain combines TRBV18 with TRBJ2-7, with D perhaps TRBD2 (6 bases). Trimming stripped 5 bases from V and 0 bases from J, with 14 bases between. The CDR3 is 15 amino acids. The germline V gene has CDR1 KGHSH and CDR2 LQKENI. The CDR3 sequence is CASSLAGLTSYEQYF. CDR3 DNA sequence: TGTGCCAGCTCATTGGCGGGACTGACCTCCTACGAGCAGTACTTC.

As DNA, the CDR3 is TGTGCCAGCAGTTTAATCGCAGGGGGCTTTGGGGCCAACGTCCTGACTTTC. As protein: CASSLIAGGFGANVLTF. J is TRBJ2-6 and V is TRBV28; 8 positions agree with TRBD1. The V gene end was trimmed by 2 bases and the J gene end by 3 bases; junction bases not matched to a gene: 6. Germline V gives CDR1 MDHEN, CDR2 SYDVKM. CDR3 length: 17 residues. The full variable domain, in which reference TRBV28 and TRBJ2-6 provide the parts outside the CDR3, is DVKVTQSSRYLVKRTGEKVFLECVQDMDHENMFWYRQDPGLGLRLIYFSYDVKMKEKGDIPEGYSVSREKKERFSLILESASTNQTSMYLCASSLIAGGFGANVLTFGAGSRLTVL.

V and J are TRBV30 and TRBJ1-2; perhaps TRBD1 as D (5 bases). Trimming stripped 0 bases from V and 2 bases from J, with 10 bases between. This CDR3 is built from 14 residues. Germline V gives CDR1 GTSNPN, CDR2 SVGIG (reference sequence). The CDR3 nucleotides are TGTGCCTGGAGTGTAGGGGCAGGGAACTATGGCTACACCTTC. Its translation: CAWSVGAGNYGYTF.

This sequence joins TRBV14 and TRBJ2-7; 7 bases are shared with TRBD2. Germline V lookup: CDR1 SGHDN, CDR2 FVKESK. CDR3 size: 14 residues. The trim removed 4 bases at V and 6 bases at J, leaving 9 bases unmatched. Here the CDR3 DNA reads TGTGCCAGCAGCCTGAAGCGGGAAGGTAGCGAGCAGTACTTC. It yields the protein CASSLKREGSEQYF.

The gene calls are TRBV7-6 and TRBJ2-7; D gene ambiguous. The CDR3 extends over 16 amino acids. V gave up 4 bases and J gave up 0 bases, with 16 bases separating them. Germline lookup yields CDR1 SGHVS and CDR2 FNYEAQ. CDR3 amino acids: CASSSLPPPGSYEQYF. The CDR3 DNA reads TGTGCCAGCAGCTCCCTACCGCCGCCCGGCTCCTACGAGCAGTACTTC.

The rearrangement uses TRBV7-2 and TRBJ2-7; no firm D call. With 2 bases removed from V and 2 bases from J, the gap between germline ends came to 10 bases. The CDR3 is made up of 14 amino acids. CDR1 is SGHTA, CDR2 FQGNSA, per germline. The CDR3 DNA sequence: TGTGCCAGCAGCTTACTGGCCAGGACCTACGAGCAGTACTTC. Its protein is CASSLLARTYEQYF. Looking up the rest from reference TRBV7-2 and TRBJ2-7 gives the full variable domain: GAGVSQSPSNKVTEKGKDVELRCDPISGHTALYWYRQSLGQGLEFLIYFQGNSAPDKSGLPSDRFSAERTGGSVSTLTIQRTQQEDSAVYLCASSLLARTYEQYFGPGTRLTVT.

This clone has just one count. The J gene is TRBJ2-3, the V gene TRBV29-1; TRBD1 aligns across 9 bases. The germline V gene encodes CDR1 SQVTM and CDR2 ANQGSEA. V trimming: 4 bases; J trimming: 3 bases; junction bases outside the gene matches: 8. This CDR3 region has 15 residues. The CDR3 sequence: CSVARDRVGTDTQYF. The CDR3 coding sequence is TGCAGCGTTGCTAGGGACAGGGTAGGGACAGATACGCAGTATTTT.

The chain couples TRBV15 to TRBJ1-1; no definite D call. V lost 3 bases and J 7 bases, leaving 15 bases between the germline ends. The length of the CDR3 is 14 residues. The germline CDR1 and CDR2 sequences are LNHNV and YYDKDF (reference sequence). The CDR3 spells CATSSFATPNEAFF. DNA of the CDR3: TGTGCCACCAGCAGCTTCGCGACACCGAATGAAGCTTTCTTT.

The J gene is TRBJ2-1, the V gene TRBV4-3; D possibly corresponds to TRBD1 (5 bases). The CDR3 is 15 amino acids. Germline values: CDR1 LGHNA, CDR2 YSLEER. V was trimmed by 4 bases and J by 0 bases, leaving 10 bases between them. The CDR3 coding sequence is TGCGCCAGCAGCCCTGACAGTTCCTCCTACAATGAGCAGTTCTTC. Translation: CASSPDSSSYNEQFF.

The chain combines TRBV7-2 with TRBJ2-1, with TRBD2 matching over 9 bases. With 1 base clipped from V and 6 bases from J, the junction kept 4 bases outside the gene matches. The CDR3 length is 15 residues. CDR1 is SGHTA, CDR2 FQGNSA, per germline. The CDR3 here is CASSLGRGRGNEQFF. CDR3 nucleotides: TGTGCCAGCAGCTTAGGCCGCGGGAGGGGCAATGAGCAGTTCTTC. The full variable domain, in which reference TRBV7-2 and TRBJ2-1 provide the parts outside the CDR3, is GAGVSQSPSNKVTEKGKDVELRCDPISGHTALYWYRQSLGQGLEFLIYFQGNSAPDKSGLPSDRFSAERTGGSVSTLTIQRTQQEDSAVYLCASSLGRGRGNEQFFGPGTRLTVL.

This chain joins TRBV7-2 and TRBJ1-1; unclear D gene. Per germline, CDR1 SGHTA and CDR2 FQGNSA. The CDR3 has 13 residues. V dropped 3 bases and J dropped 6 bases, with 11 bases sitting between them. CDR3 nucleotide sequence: TGTGCCAGCAGCTTCCTTCTGAGGGCTGAAGCTTTCTTT. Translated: CASSFLLRAEAFF.

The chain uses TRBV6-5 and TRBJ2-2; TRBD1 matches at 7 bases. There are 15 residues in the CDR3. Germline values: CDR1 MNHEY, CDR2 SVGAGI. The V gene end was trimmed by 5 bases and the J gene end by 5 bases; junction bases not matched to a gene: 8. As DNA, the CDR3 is TGTGCCAGCAGTCTCGGGACAGCTATGACCGGGGAGCTGTTTTTT. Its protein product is CASSLGTAMTGELFF.

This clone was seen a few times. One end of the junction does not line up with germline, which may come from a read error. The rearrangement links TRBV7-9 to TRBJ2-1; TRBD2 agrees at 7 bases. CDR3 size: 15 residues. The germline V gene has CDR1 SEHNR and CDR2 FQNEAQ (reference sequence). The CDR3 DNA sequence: TGTTCCAGCAGCTCGGGGGGATCCTCCTACAATGAGCAGTTCTTC. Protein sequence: CSSSSGGSSYNEQFF.

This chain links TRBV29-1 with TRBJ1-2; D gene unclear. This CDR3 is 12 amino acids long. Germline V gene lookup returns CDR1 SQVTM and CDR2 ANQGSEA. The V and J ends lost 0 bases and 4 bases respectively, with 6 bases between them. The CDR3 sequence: CSVEDRRYGYTF. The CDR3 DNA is TGCAGCGTTGAAGACAGGCGCTATGGCTACACCTTC.

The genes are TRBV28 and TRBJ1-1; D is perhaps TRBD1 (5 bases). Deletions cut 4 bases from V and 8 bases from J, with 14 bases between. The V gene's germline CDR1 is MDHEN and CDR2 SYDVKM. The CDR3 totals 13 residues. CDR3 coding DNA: TGTGCCAGCAGTTCAGGTCGGTCAGGGGAAGCTTTCTTT. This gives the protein CASSSGRSGEAFF. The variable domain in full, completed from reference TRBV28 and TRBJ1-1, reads DVKVTQSSRYLVKRTGEKVFLECVQDMDHENMFWYRQDPGLGLRLIYFSYDVKMKEKGDIPEGYSVSREKKERFSLILESASTNQTSMYLCASSSGRSGEAFFGQGTRLTVV.

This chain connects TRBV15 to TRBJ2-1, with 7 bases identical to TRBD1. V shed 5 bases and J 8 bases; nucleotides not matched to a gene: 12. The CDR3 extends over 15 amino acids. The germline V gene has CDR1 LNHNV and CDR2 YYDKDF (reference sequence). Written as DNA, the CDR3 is TGTGCCACCAGCCTCGACAGGGCCAGTATCCATGAGCAGTTCTTC. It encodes CATSLDRASIHEQFF. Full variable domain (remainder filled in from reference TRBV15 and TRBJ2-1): DAMVIQNPRYQVTQFGKPVTLSCSQTLNHNVMYWYQQKSSQAPKLLFHYYDKDFNNEADTPDNFQSRRPNTSFCFLDIRSPGLGDTAMYLCATSLDRASIHEQFFGPGTRLTVL.

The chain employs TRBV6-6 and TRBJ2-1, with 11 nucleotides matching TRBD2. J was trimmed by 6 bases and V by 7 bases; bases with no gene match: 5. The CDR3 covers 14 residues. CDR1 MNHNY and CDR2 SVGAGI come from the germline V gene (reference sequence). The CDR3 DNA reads TGTGCCAGCACTTCCGGGACTAGCGGCAATGAGCAGTTCTTC. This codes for CASTSGTSGNEQFF.

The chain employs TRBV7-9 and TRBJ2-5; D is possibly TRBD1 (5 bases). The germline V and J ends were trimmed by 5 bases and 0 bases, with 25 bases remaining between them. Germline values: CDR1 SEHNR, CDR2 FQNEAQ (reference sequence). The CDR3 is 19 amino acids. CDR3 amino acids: CASSVQVITGRVDQETQYF. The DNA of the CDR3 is TGTGCCAGCAGCGTACAAGTAATAACAGGCAGGGTCGACCAAGAGACCCAGTACTTC. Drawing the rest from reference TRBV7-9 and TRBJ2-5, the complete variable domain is DTGVSQNPRHKITKRGQNVTFRCDPISEHNRLYWYRQTLGQGPEFLTYFQNEAQLEKSRLLSDRFSAERPKGSFSTLEIQRTEQGDSAMYLCASSVQVITGRVDQETQYFGPGTRLLVL.

The CDR3 DNA reads as TGTGCCAGCAGGCAGCCAAGGGGGATAACCGGCTTCTCTGGAAACACCATATATTTT. It is translated as CASRQPRGITGFSGNTIYF. This chain links TRBV28 with TRBJ1-3; a possible D gene is TRBD1 (6 bases). The germline V gene encodes CDR1 MDHEN and CDR2 SYDVKM. The CDR3 spans 19 residues. Deletions cut 6 bases from V and 0 bases from J, with 24 bases between. Supplemented by reference TRBV28 and TRBJ1-3, the full variable domain reads DVKVTQSSRYLVKRTGEKVFLECVQDMDHENMFWYRQDPGLGLRLIYFSYDVKMKEKGDIPEGYSVSREKKERFSLILESASTNQTSMYLCASRQPRGITGFSGNTIYFGEGSWLTVV.

CDR3 loop: CASSLGTGALTDTQYF. As DNA, the CDR3 is TGTGCCAGCAGTTTGGGGACAGGGGCTCTCACAGATACGCAGTATTTT. V gene TRBV28 combines with J gene TRBJ2-3, with 10 bases aligning to TRBD1. The germline V gene has CDR1 MDHEN and CDR2 SYDVKM. The CDR3 is made up of 16 amino acids. V gave up 3 bases and J gave up 2 bases; unmatched junction bases: 5.